This T cell receptor beta chain stems from a study of identical twins. Study-level findings and limits: Sequences that were beta out-of-frame showed weaker excess twin sharing.

A remark on this clonotype: Its antigen is not identified.

The CDR3 consists of 17 residues. V lost 2 bases to trimming and J lost 0 bases, with 17 bases between them. In germline, CDR1 is DFQATT, CDR2 SNEGSKA (reference sequence). TCRdb processed the 5' RACE reads anew with MiXCR; each CDR3 protein has one entry. The data contain more than 350,000 distinct CDR3 sequences, about 10% of them singletons. The sequencing sample was made of naive T cells sorted from blood. This TCR came from a woman aged 45-65 years in good health. The chain has TRBV20-1 and TRBJ1-3; TRBD1 is a possible D gene (6 bases). The CDR3 sequence is CSARPMTGDSSGNTIYF. The CDR3 DNA follows: TGCAGTGCTAGACCGATGACAGGCGACAGCTCTGGAAACACCATATATTTT.